The next 29 T cell receptor beta chains were all read from a single sample in a study of cytomegalovirus exposure and HLA in healthy donors. Primers for the PCR totalled 60 Vbeta and 13 Jbeta. Generated by immunoSEQ multiplex PCR, the TCRdb table keeps only in-frame clones and is missing some. The sample includes 150,000 to 200,000 clones, almost 85% of them seen just once. Sequenced: PBMCs. The receptors originated from a man in his thirties or forties in good health and CMV-seronegative.

This chain connects TRBV10-2 to TRBJ2-4, with TRBD1 matching 10 bases. Germline CDR1 is WSHSY and CDR2 is SAAADI. V gave up 0 bases and J gave up 1 base; unmatched junction bases: 3. The CDR3 is 17 amino acids. The CDR3 reads CASSESGGQGAKNIQYF. The CDR3 DNA reads TGCGCCAGCAGTGAGTCGGGGGGACAGGGGGCCAAAAACATTCAGTACTTC.

The rearrangement uses TRBV7-9 and TRBJ2-6; D is undetermined. The germline V gene has CDR1 SEHNR and CDR2 FQNEAQ (reference sequence). Trimming left V 2 bases short and J 0 bases short, with 11 bases between. This CDR3 comprises 17 residues. The CDR3 DNA is TGTGCCAGCAGCTTAAGGAATGCGGCCTCTGGGGCCAACGTCCTGACTTTC. This codes for CASSLRNAASGANVLTF.

This chain joins TRBV7-9 and TRBJ1-2; 7 bases fit TRBD1. Trimming took 4 bases from V and 4 from J; bases not matched to a gene: 3. Per the germline V gene, CDR1 is SEHNR and CDR2 is FQNEAQ (reference sequence). The CDR3 runs 13 residues. CDR3 nucleotides: TGTGCCAGCAGCTCGGGACAGACCTATGGCTACACCTTC. Its protein is CASSSGQTYGYTF.

The V and J genes are TRBV18 and TRBJ2-5; no reliable D call. CDR1 is KGHSH and CDR2 is LQKENI in the germline V gene. Trimming removed 2 bases from V and 4 bases from J, with 11 bases in between. The CDR3 totals 14 residues. CDR3 bases: TGTGCCAGCTCACCAACAGAAGATGGAGAGACCCAGTACTTC. This codes for CASSPTEDGETQYF.

The rearrangement joins TRBV10-1 to TRBJ2-5; 9 nucleotides agree with TRBD2. Germline CDR1 and CDR2: WNHNN and SYGVQD (reference sequence). The ends lost 7 bases at V and 2 bases at J; junction bases unmatched: 5. This CDR3 spans 14 amino acids. CDR3 DNA sequence: TGCGCCAGCACCGGCGGGAGGGAGCAAGAGACCCAGTACTTC. Translation: CASTGGREQETQYF.

The V gene is TRBV15, the J gene TRBJ2-3, with TRBD1 as a possible D gene (6 bases). CDR3 size: 17 residues. V gave up 3 bases and J gave up 2 bases, with 18 bases separating them. Germline loops: CDR1 LNHNV, CDR2 YYDKDF (reference sequence). DNA for the CDR3: TGTGCCACCAGCAGCGTCCTCCAGGGGTCCTACACAGATACGCAGTATTTT. It codes for CATSSVLQGSYTDTQYF.

This clone came up once. The J gene is TRBJ2-7, the V gene TRBV29-1, with a possible D match to TRBD1 (6 bases). CDR1 is SQVTM, CDR2 ANQGSEA, per germline. The CDR3 covers 13 residues. V gave up 4 bases and J gave up 3 bases, with 13 bases separating them. CDR3 DNA: TGCAGCGTTGCCTCAGGACAGTACTACGAGCAGTACTTC. This translates into CSVASGQYYEQYF.

The chain is built from TRBV5-4 and TRBJ1-2, with D possibly matching TRBD1 (6 bases). The CDR3 is made up of 11 amino acids. Per germline, CDR1 SGHNT and CDR2 YYREEE (reference sequence). Trimming took off 4 bases at V and 13 bases at J, with 14 bases between the two ends. CDR3: CASSLLGGLTF. For the CDR3, the DNA is TGTGCCAGCAGCCTTTTGGGGGGGCTCACCTTC.

This clone was found once. The rearrangement joins TRBV7-2 to TRBJ2-1; 9 nucleotides line up with TRBD1. Germline trimming cut 2 bases from V and 5 bases from J; bases unmatched to any gene: 10. Germline CDR1 SGHTA, CDR2 FQGNSA. The CDR3 is 17 residues long. The CDR3 DNA reads TGTGCCAGCAGCTTAACCTACGGGGGACAGGGAAACAATGAGCAGTTCTTC. This codes for CASSLTYGGQGNNEQFF. Full variable domain (remainder filled in from reference TRBV7-2 and TRBJ2-1): GAGVSQSPSNKVTEKGKDVELRCDPISGHTALYWYRQSLGQGLEFLIYFQGNSAPDKSGLPSDRFSAERTGGSVSTLTIQRTQQEDSAVYLCASSLTYGGQGNNEQFFGPGTRLTVL.

The chain recombines TRBV7-3 with TRBJ1-1; D is unclear. Between the trimmed V and J ends, which lost 5 bases and 7 bases, there was a span of 20 bases. Germline CDR1 reads SGHTA; CDR2 reads FQGTGA. This CDR3 comprises 15 residues. CDR3 protein: CASSRGLGSGSEAFF. The CDR3 DNA reads as TGTGCCAGCAGCCGGGGTTTGGGATCTGGGAGTGAAGCTTTCTTT. The whole variable domain, remainder taken from reference TRBV7-3 and TRBJ1-1, is GAGVSQTPSNKVTEKGKYVELRCDPISGHTALYWYRQSLGQGPEFLIYFQGTGAADDSGLPNDRFFAVRPEGSVSTLKIQRTERGDSAVYLCASSRGLGSGSEAFFGQGTRLTVV.

The J gene is TRBJ2-1, the V gene TRBV7-2; tentative D call: TRBD1 (5 bases). The CDR3 spans 14 residues. Trimming took 0 bases from V and 9 from J, leaving 12 bases between them. The germline CDR1 and CDR2 sequences are SGHTA and FQGNSA. The DNA for the CDR3 is TGTGCCAGCAGCTTAGCGCTCTTGGGGCGTGAGCAGTTCTTC. Its protein is CASSLALLGREQFF. The entire variable domain, with the rest obtained from reference TRBV7-2 and TRBJ2-1, is as follows: GAGVSQSPSNKVTEKGKDVELRCDPISGHTALYWYRQSLGQGLEFLIYFQGNSAPDKSGLPSDRFSAERTGGSVSTLTIQRTQQEDSAVYLCASSLALLGREQFFGPGTRLTVL.

The V and J genes are TRBV19 and TRBJ1-1, with unresolved D. Looked up from germline, CDR1 is LNHDA and CDR2 is SQIVND (reference sequence). The CDR3 runs to 11 residues. The germline V and J ends were trimmed by 5 bases and 1 base, with 2 bases remaining between them. CDR3 DNA: TGTGCCAGTAGTCAGAACACTGAAGCTTTCTTT. Translation gives CASSQNTEAFF. The whole variable domain, remainder taken from reference TRBV19 and TRBJ1-1, is DGGITQSPKYLFRKEGQNVTLSCEQNLNHDAMYWYRQDPGQGLRLIYYSQIVNDFQKGDIAEGYSVSREKKESFPLTVTSAQKNPTAFYLCASSQNTEAFFGQGTRLTVV.

This clone was found once. V is TRBV7-8 and J is TRBJ1-4; the D is unclear. Per the germline V gene, CDR1 is SGHVS and CDR2 is FQNEAQ. Trimming cost V 4 bases and J 2 bases, with 14 bases left between them. This CDR3 contains 16 residues. The CDR3 DNA follows: TGTGCCAGCAGCTCCGTGGGGAGGGCCACTAATGAAAAACTGTTTTTT. Amino acid sequence: CASSSVGRATNEKLFF.

The chain is built from TRBV4-3 and TRBJ2-7; 9 nucleotides line up with TRBD2. CDR3 size: 17 residues. V was pared by 0 bases and J by 0 bases, with 6 bases of the junction left unmatched. Germline values: CDR1 LGHNA, CDR2 YSLEER. The chain's CDR3 is CASSQEEETSGSYEQYF. The CDR3 bases are TGCGCCAGCAGCCAAGAGGAAGAGACTAGCGGCTCCTACGAGCAGTACTTC.

The chain is built from TRBV4-2 and TRBJ2-7; possible D gene TRBD1, 6 bases. V was trimmed by 4 bases and J by 2 bases, leaving 18 bases between them. CDR1 is LGHNA and CDR2 is YNFKEQ in the germline V gene. The CDR3 spans 16 residues. The CDR3 DNA reads as TGTGCCAGCAGCCCTCAAAGGGGGACATCTACCTACGAGCAGTACTTC. Amino acid sequence: CASSPQRGTSTYEQYF.

This chain links TRBV21-1 with TRBJ1-1. TRBV21-1 is a pseudogene segment. The CDR3 covers 14 residues. CDR3 DNA: TGTGCCAGCCCAAGCGGGGTTTTGGGCACTGAAGCTTTCTTT. It encodes CASPSGVLGTEAFF.

The CDR3 coding sequence is TGTGCCAGCAGCATCGACAGGGGGCGGACGCAGTATTTT. This translates into CASSIDRGRTQYF. This sequence joins TRBV5-4 and TRBJ2-3; 10 positions match TRBD1. V lost 4 bases to trimming and J lost 9 bases; unmatched junction nucleotides: 5. The CDR3 extends over 13 amino acids. Germline values: CDR1 SGHNT, CDR2 YYREEE (reference sequence).

V usage is TRBV28 and J usage is TRBJ2-5; 7 bases are a match to TRBD1. Germline-derived CDR1 and CDR2 are MDHEN and SYDVKM. J lost 1 base, V lost 1 base, and 3 bases had no gene match. CDR3 size: 15 residues. This chain's CDR3 is CASSLSQGVQETQYF. CDR3 bases: TGTGCCAGCAGTTTATCCCAGGGGGTCCAAGAGACCCAGTACTTC.

The rearrangement links TRBV5-1 to TRBJ2-2; D perhaps matches TRBD1 (6 bases). Between the trimmed V and J ends, which lost 0 bases and 0 bases, there was a span of 12 bases. In germline, CDR1 is SGHRS, CDR2 YFSETQ. The CDR3 contains 17 residues. The CDR3 DNA reads as TGCGCCAGCAGCTTGGTAGGGGGAGTATCGAACACCGGGGAGCTGTTTTTT. As protein: CASSLVGGVSNTGELFF.

The chain is built from TRBV6-5 and TRBJ1-5; 9 bases line up with TRBD1. V was clipped by 5 bases and J by 5 bases; unmatched bases: 1. The CDR3 covers 13 residues. Looked up from germline, CDR1 is MNHEY and CDR2 is SVGAGI. As DNA, the CDR3 is TGTGCCAGCAGTGGGACAGGGTATCAGCCCCAGCATTTT. Its protein product is CASSGTGYQPQHF.

The genes are TRBV28 and TRBJ2-7, with TRBD1 matching over 7 bases. This CDR3 has 13 residues. With 6 bases clipped from V and 5 bases from J, the junction kept 7 bases outside the gene matches. Germline CDR1 reads MDHEN; CDR2 reads SYDVKM. The CDR3 sequence: CASRTGSWDEQYF. Written as DNA, the CDR3 is TGTGCCAGCAGGACAGGGAGTTGGGACGAGCAGTACTTC.

The chain is built from TRBV27 and TRBJ2-2; possible D gene TRBD2, 7 bases. Germline V CDR1 and CDR2: MNHEY, SMNVEV (reference sequence). The CDR3 loop spans 15 amino acids. V was cut by 3 bases and J by 5 bases, with 13 bases left in between. The CDR3, as DNA: TGTGCCAGCAGTTTTGGGGGGGCCTCGACCGGGGAGCTGTTTTTT. This gives the protein CASSFGGASTGELFF.

The chain is built from TRBV7-6 and TRBJ2-5; 9 bases map to TRBD2. The end of the DNA aligns better with TRBJ2-7, so the J call may be wrong. This CDR3 comprises 16 residues. Germline V gene sequence: CDR1 SGHVS, CDR2 FNYEAQ. The CDR3 DNA reads TGTGCCAGCAGCTTAGCGCGGGGGGGAAGTGGGTACGAGCAGTACTTC. Translating gives CASSLARGGSGYEQYF.

In this sample, this clone turned up a few times. V is TRBV11-2 and J is TRBJ1-4, with unresolved D. The CDR3 loop spans 17 amino acids. Between the trimmed V and J ends, which lost 0 bases and 6 bases, there was a span of 17 bases. The germline CDR1 and CDR2 sequences are SGHAT and FQNNGV. The CDR3 region is CASSLDRQLAWDEKLFF. The DNA for the CDR3 is TGTGCCAGCAGCTTAGATCGTCAGCTAGCGTGGGATGAAAAACTGTTTTTT.

As DNA, the CDR3 is TGTGCCAGCAGTTTCCGGACAGGAAGCGGACAAGAGACCCAGTACTTC. Its protein product is CASSFRTGSGQETQYF. The chain uses TRBV28 and TRBJ2-5, with 7 bases matching TRBD1. The CDR3 consists of 16 residues. V shed 3 bases and J 2 bases; nucleotides not matched to a gene: 9. Germline CDR1 MDHEN, CDR2 SYDVKM.

V and J are TRBV5-6 and TRBJ1-6; D remains unclear. The CDR3 is made up of 16 amino acids. V lost 4 bases to trimming and J lost 5 bases, with 16 bases between them. Germline V lookup: CDR1 SGHDT, CDR2 YYEEEE. The CDR3 is CASSSGGESNNSPLHF. CDR3 in DNA: TGTGCCAGCAGCAGTGGAGGAGAGTCAAATAATTCACCCCTCCACTTT. Using reference TRBV5-6 and TRBJ1-6 for the parts outside the CDR3, the full variable domain is DAGVTQSPTHLIKTRGQQVTLRCSPKSGHDTVSWYQQALGQGPQFIFQYYEEEERQRGNFPDRFSGHQFPNYSSELNVNALLLGDSALYLCASSSGGESNNSPLHFGNGTRLTVT.

Regarding this clone: Other DNA sequences in the sample encode the same CDR3. This chain uses TRBV5-6 with TRBJ1-2, with 7 bases matching TRBD1. J gave up 5 bases and V 0 bases, and 1 base lay outside the gene matches. The CDR3 covers 13 residues. Germline CDR1 is SGHDT and CDR2 is YYEEEE. CDR3 amino acids: CASSLDRGYGYTF. CDR3 in DNA: TGTGCCAGCAGCTTGGACAGGGGATATGGCTACACCTTC.

About this clone: The same CDR3 also results from other DNA sequences found in this sample. This chain connects TRBV5-1 to TRBJ2-2; 12 bases align to TRBD2. V gave up 0 bases and J gave up 5 bases; unmatched junction bases: 2. The V gene's germline CDR1 is SGHRS and CDR2 YFSETQ. This CDR3 has 16 residues. The CDR3 DNA reads as TGCGCCAGCAGCTTGGGACTAGCGGGAGAAACCGGGGAGCTGTTTTTT. Its protein is CASSLGLAGETGELFF.

The J gene is TRBJ2-7, the V gene TRBV6-5, with a possible D match to TRBD1 (5 bases). Germline V gene lookup returns CDR1 MNHEY and CDR2 SVGAGI. This CDR3 region has 13 residues. V was trimmed by 6 bases and J by 3 bases, leaving 12 bases between them. CDR3 sequence: CASSYQGNYEQYF. The CDR3 DNA sequence: TGTGCCAGCAGCTATCAGGGAAACTACGAGCAGTACTTC.